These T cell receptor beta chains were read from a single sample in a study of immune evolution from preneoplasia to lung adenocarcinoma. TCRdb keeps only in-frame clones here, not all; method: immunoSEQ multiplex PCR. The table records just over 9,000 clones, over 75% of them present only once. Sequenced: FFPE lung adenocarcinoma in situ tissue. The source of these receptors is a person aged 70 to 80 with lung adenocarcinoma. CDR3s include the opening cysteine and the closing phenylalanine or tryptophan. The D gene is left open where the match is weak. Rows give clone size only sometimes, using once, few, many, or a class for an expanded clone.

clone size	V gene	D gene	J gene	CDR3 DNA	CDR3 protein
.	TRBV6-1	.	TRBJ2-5	TGTGCCAGCAGTGTAGGTACAGTCGAGACCCAGTACTTC	CASSVGTVETQYF
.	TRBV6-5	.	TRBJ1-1	TGTGCCAGCAGTTACAGGGGACGGACTGAAGCTTTCTTT	CASSYRGRTEAFF
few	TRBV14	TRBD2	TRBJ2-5	TGTGCCAGCAGCCAAGTGCGGGGGACGGAGACCCAGTACTTC	CASSQVRGTETQYF
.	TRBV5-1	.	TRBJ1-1	TGCGCCAGCAGCTTGGGTTATGGGAACACTGAAGCTTTCTTT	CASSLGYGNTEAFF
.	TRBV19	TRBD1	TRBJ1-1	TGTGCCAGCGCTAACAGGGGGGACACTGAAGCTTTCTTT	CASANRGDTEAFF
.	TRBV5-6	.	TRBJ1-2	TGTGCCAGCACCTTGGAGGGCGGGGTGGGCTACACCTTC	CASTLEGGVGYTF
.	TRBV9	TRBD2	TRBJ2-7	TGTGCCAGCAGCGGACCCGGGACTAGCGGCACCTACGAGCAGTACTTC	CASSGPGTSGTYEQYF
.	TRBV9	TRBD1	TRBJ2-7	TGTGCCAGCAGCGCAGGACAGGGGGCTTTCGTCGGCGAGCAGTACTTC	CASSAGQGAFVGEQYF
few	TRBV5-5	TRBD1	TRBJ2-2	TGTGCCAGCAGCTTTGACAGGGTAGGGGAGCTGTTTTTT	CASSFDRVGELFF
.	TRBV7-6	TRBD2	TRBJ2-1	TGTGCCAGCAGCTTTGTTGGGGGGGAAAGGGCTGAGCAGTTCTTC	CASSFVGGERAEQFF
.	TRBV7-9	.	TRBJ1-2	TGTGCCAGCAGCGATTCGTACCCTGGCTACACCTTC	CASSDSYPGYTF
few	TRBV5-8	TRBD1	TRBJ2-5	TGTGCCAGCAGCCGGACAGGGGCAGAGACCCAGTACTTC	CASSRTGAETQYF
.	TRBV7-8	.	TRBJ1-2	TGTGCCAGCAGCTACGCCCGGGCAAACTATGGCTACACCTTC	CASSYARANYGYTF
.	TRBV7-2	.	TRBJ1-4	TGTGCCAGCAGCTTATCCGTAACCCCAACTAATGAAAAACTGTTTTTT	CASSLSVTPTNEKLFF
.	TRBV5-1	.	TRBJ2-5	TGCGCCAGCAGCTTCGGGACTGCCCAAGAGACCCAGTACTTC	CASSFGTAQETQYF
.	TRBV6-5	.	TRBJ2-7	TGTGCCAGCAGCGGCCGGGACGTCTCCTACGAGCAGTACTTC	CASSGRDVSYEQYF
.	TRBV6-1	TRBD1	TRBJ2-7	TGTGCCAGCAGCAGACAGGGGACGGCCTACGAGCAGTACTTC	CASSRQGTAYEQYF
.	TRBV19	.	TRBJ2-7	TGTGCCAGTAGTAAGGACTTCACCCATTACGAGCAGTACTTC	CASSKDFTHYEQYF
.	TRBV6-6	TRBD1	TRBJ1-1	TGTGCCAGTTTTCAGGGGGGGAGAGGAGCTTTCTTT	CASFQGGRGAFF
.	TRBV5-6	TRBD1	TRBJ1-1	TGTGCCAGCAGCTTGAGAGGGGGCAACACTGAAGCTTTCTTT	CASSLRGGNTEAFF
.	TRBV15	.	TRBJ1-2	TGTGCCACCAGCAGAGATACAGGGAAAGGCTACACCTTC	CATSRDTGKGYTF
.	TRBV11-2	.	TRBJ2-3	TGTGCCAGCAGCTTAGGCCAGTTCCCAGATACGCAGTATTTT	CASSLGQFPDTQYF
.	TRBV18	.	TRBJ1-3	TGTGCCAGCTCACCCTCCTCAACCTCTGGAAACACCATATATTTT	CASSPSSTSGNTIYF
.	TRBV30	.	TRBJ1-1	TGTGCCTGGAGTGTAGCAGGGAGGAGAACTGAAGCTTTCTTT	CAWSVAGRRTEAFF
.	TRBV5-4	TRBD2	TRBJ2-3	TGTGCCAGCAGCTATAGCGGGAGATGGGACACAGATACGCAGTATTTT	CASSYSGRWDTDTQYF
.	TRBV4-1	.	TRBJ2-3	TGCGCCAGCAGCCAGAGTTTTAGCTTCACAGATACGCAGTATTTT	CASSQSFSFTDTQYF
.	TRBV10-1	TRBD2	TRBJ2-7	TGCGCCAGCAGTGAGGTGGTTGGGAGCGGGAGGTCCCTCTACGAGCAGTACTTC	CASSEVVGSGRSLYEQYF
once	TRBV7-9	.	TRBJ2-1	TGTGCCAGCAGGGTCGGGGTCAATGAGCAGTTCTTC	CASRVGVNEQFF
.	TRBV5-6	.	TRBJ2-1	TGTGCCAGCAGCTTTATGGGGGGCATGGACGATGAGCAGTTCTTC	CASSFMGGMDDEQFF
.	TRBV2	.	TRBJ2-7	TGTGCCAGCAGTGCCGTAGACTACGAGCAGTACTTC	CASSAVDYEQYF
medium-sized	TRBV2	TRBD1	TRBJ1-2	TGTGCCAGTAGGGACAGGGGGCCGAACTATGGCTACACCTTC	CASRDRGPNYGYTF
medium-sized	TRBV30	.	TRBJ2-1	TGTGCCTGGGGCGTAGGACTAGGGACATACAATGAGCAGTTCTTC	CAWGVGLGTYNEQFF
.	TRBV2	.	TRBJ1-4	TGTACCAGCAGTTCAGATCGTCTCTTGGGGGAGACTAATGAAAAACTGTTTTTT	CTSSSDRLLGETNEKLFF
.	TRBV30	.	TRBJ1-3	TGTGCCTGGAGTCGACAGCAATCTGGAAACACCATATATTTT	CAWSRQQSGNTIYF
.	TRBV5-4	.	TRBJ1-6	TGTGCCAGCAGCTTGGAAGGCGCGGGGAGTTCACCCCTCCACTTT	CASSLEGAGSSPLHF